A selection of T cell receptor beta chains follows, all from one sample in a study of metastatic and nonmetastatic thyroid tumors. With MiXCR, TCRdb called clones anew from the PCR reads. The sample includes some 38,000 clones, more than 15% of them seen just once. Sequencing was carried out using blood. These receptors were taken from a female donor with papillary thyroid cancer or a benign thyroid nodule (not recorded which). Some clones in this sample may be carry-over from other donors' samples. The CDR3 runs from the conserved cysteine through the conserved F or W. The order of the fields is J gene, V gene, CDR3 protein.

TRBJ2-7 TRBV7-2 CASISSPWGVDEQYF
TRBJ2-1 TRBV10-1 CASSPGSYNEQFF
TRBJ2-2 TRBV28 CATLDRVGNTGELFF
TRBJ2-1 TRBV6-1 CASSPARDNEQFF
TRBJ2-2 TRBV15 CATSRDRERGTGELFF
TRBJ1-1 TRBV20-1 CSARAGQMNTEAFF
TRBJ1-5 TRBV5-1 CASSWTGGSGQPQHF
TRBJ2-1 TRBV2 CASRGPSGHGDEQFF
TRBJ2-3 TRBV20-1 CSASWTSGRTTDTQYF
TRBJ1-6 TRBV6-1 CASSGGQRGNSPLHF
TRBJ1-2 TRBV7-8 CASSLAPGQGVYGYTF
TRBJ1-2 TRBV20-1 CSAVRDIYGYTF
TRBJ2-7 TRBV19 CASSITRTGGYEQYF
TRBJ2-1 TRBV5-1 CASTPTGGSLNEQFF
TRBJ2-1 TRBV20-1 CSARDPLGAAKDNEQFF
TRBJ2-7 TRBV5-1 CASSGGWDRDIYEQYF
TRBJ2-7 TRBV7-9 CASSFIAGAPHEQYF
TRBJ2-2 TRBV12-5 CASGLSLARDIGELFF
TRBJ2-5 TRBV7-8 CASSTFDRGLGETQYF
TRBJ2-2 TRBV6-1 CASSSEMGTGELFF
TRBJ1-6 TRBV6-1 CVSSVTSGTVVSPLHF
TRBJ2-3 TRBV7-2 CASSNTDTQYF
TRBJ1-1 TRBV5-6 CASSSLYEAFF
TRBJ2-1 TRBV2 CATKGTEGDEQFF
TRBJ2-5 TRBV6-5 CASSYGPGGTGETQYF
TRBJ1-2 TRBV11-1 CAISRQVQGAFYRYTF
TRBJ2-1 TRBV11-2 CASSSMRESSYNDQFF
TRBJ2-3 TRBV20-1 CSVAGLAGGDTQYF
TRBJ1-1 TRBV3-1 CASSETGTGTNTEAFF
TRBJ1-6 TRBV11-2 CASSQGPGQSNSPLHF
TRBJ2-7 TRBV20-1 CSAHHAGEYEQYF
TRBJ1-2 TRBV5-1 CASGSGTSTNYGYTF
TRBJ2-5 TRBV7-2 CASSPIGGGETQYF
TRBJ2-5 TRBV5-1 CASSAGQGATETQYF
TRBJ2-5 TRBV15 CATSREGREETQYF
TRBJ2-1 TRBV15 CATSRGGSGTDEQFF
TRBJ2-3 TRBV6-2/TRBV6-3 CASSPQGGTQYF
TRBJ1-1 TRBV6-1 CASIPVLNTEAFF
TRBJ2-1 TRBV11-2 CASSSLAGGLHEQFF
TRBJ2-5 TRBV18 CASSRPGNQETQYF
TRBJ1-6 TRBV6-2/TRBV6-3 CVCSVTSGTWGSPLHF
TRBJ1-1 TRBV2 CASSYEAFF
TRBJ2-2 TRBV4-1 CASSGTSLTGELFF
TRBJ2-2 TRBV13 CASSLRGELFF
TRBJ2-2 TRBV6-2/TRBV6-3 CASSYGGVTGDLFF
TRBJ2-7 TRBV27 CASSSLAGGPGGYEQYF
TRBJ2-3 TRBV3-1 CASSQVLGIYVTDTQYF
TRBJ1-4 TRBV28 CASSLGQGAGTNEKLFF
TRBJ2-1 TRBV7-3 CASSLGGGFLNEQFF
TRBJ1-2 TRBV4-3 CASSQEARRTKYGYTF
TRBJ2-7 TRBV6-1 CASSPADLPYEQYF
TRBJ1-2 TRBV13 CASTSSFKGQGALDYGYTF